The T cell receptor beta chain described here comes from a study of T-cell memory formation after mild COVID-19. The wider study: Largely donor-specific TCR clusters were found.

TCRdb re-derived calls from the 5' RACE reads in MiXCR, one entry per CDR3 protein. The sample lists under 300,000 distinct CDR3 sequences, under 8.5% occurring once. CDR1 and CDR2 (germline): LNHNV, YYDKDF (reference sequence). Trimming left V 1 base short and J 11 bases short, with 20 bases between. CDR3 length equals 15 residues. Study-level findings and limits: Chiefly within CM and EM were the contracting CD4+ clones; CD8+ ones were within EMRA. Second-wave clones peaking on day 37 lacked confirmed SARS-CoV-2 specificity. In pre-infection memory, a portion of responding clones appeared, which suggested that cross-reactive memory joined.

About this clonotype: What it binds is unknown.

The sequenced sample was PBMCs or a T cell subset sorted from them (not recorded which). This TCR derives from a man aged 18 to 30 who had mild COVID-19 (a few samples of this study predate the infection). Cell type and time point are not known. The chain is built from TRBV15 and TRBJ1-1; D is possibly TRBD1 (5 bases). The CDR3 sequence: CATSRASTGASRAFF. The DNA of the CDR3 is TGTGCCACCAGCAGAGCGTCCACAGGCGCTAGTCGGGCTTTCTTT. The full variable domain, in which reference TRBV15 and TRBJ1-1 provide the parts outside the CDR3, is DAMVIQNPRYQVTQFGKPVTLSCSQTLNHNVMYWYQQKSSQAPKLLFHYYDKDFNNEADTPDNFQSRRPNTSFCFLDIRSPGLGDTAMYLCATSRASTGASRAFFGQGTRLTVV.